Shown below are 22 T cell receptor beta chains from a single sample sequenced in a study of CD8 T cells in ankylosing spondylitis. TCRdb analysed the 5' RACE reads with MiXCR anew, one entry per CDR3 protein. Among a few hundred thousand distinct CDR3 sequences listed, 11% were seen once. The sample comprised blood, either unsorted or a sorted T cell fraction (not recorded which). Source of these receptors: a female donor with ankylosing spondylitis or in good health (not recorded which).

This clonotype was picked up a small number of times. The V call is TRBV7-9, the J call TRBJ2-1; no firm D call. Germline CDR1 SEHNR, CDR2 FQNEAQ (reference sequence). The CDR3 extends over 14 amino acids. The germline V and J ends were trimmed by 1 base and 12 bases, with 16 bases remaining between them. The CDR3 DNA sequence: TGTGCCAGCAGCTTAGAGCACAGTCTGACGGGGCAGTTCTTC. It is translated as CASSLEHSLTGQFF.

This clonotype showed up many times. The V and J genes are TRBV9 and TRBJ1-6, with D possibly matching TRBD1 (6 bases). CDR1 and CDR2 (germline): SGDLS, YYNGEE. With 0 bases removed from V and 9 bases from J, the gap between germline ends came to 13 bases. This CDR3 comprises 15 residues. This CDR3 is CASSVGTGKSSPLHF. Written as DNA, the CDR3 is TGTGCCAGCAGCGTAGGCACAGGGAAGAGTTCACCCCTCCACTTT.

The chain uses TRBV3-1 and TRBJ2-2, with TRBD1 as a possible D gene (6 bases). This CDR3 spans 15 amino acids. Germline assignment: CDR1 LGHDT and CDR2 YNNKEL (reference sequence). V was pared by 6 bases and J by 2 bases, with 13 bases between. The CDR3 is CASSQTGANTGELFF. In nucleotides, the CDR3 is TGTGCCAGCAGTCAGACAGGAGCCAACACCGGGGAGCTGTTTTTT.

This clonotype was detected ten times or more. The chain recombines TRBV20-1 with TRBJ2-2; the D gene is possibly TRBD2 (5 bases). CDR3 length: 15 amino acids. Per germline, CDR1 DFQATT and CDR2 SNEGSKA (reference sequence). V lost 3 bases and J lost 4, with 15 bases in between. Here the CDR3 reads CSASDVRTLTGELFF. The CDR3 DNA reads TGCAGTGCTAGCGATGTGAGGACTCTCACCGGGGAGCTGTTTTTT.

This chain links TRBV5-1 with TRBJ1-6; 7 bases match TRBD1. The trim removed 5 bases at V and 8 bases at J, leaving 4 bases unmatched. The CDR3 sequence is 13 residues long. CDR1 is SGHRS, CDR2 YFSETQ, per germline. This CDR3 reads CASRSGTDSPLHF. In DNA form, the CDR3 reads TGCGCCAGCAGGTCAGGGACAGATTCACCCCTCCACTTT. Drawing the rest from reference TRBV5-1 and TRBJ1-6, the complete variable domain is KAGVTQTPRYLIKTRGQQVTLSCSPISGHRSVSWYQQTPGQGLQFLFEYFSETQRNKGNFPGRFSGRQFSNSRSEMNVSTLELGDSALYLCASRSGTDSPLHFGNGTRLTVT.

This clonotype was seen a few times. The V and J genes are TRBV5-1 and TRBJ2-1, with 7 bases aligning to TRBD1. The V and J ends lost 4 bases and 7 bases, in that order; junction bases with no gene match: 11. The CDR3 is 15 amino acids. Germline lookup yields CDR1 SGHRS and CDR2 YFSETQ. CDR3 sequence reads: CASSKVTGVGNEQFF. The CDR3 DNA reads as TGCGCCAGCAGCAAAGTTACAGGGGTAGGGAATGAGCAGTTCTTC.

This clonotype has ten or more counts. The gene calls are TRBV6-2 or TRBV6-3 and TRBJ2-7, with 7 bases lining up with TRBD1. The germline V gene has CDR1 MNHEY and CDR2 SVGEGT. V lost 4 bases and J lost 5; bases outside the gene matches: 14. This CDR3 region has 16 residues. The CDR3: CASSFSLIRQGDEQYF. DNA of the CDR3: TGTGCCAGCAGTTTCTCCCTGATTCGGCAGGGGGACGAGCAGTACTTC.

This clonotype was seen ten or more times. The chain is built from TRBV6-2 or TRBV6-3 and TRBJ2-4; D not resolved. This CDR3 has 18 amino acids. V lost 0 bases to trimming and J lost 0 bases, with 15 bases between them. Germline CDR1 and CDR2: MNHEY and SVGEGT. The CDR3 region is CASSYSMWQSLAKNIQYF. Here the CDR3 DNA reads TGTGCCAGCAGTTACTCGATGTGGCAGTCTTTAGCCAAAAACATTCAGTACTTC.

This clonotype has a handful of counts. The chain recombines TRBV24-1 with TRBJ2-7; perhaps D is TRBD1 or TRBD2 (7 bases each). V lost 3 bases and J lost 4, with 15 bases in between. Germline V gene lookup returns CDR1 KGHDR and CDR2 SFDVKD. This CDR3 is 15 amino acids long. CDR3 DNA: TGTGCCACCAGTGATCACCGCAGGGGGGGATACGAGCAGTACTTC. This codes for CATSDHRRGGYEQYF.

The V gene is TRBV7-8, the J gene TRBJ2-5, with TRBD2 matching over 9 bases. In germline, CDR1 is SGHVS, CDR2 FQNEAQ. This CDR3 is built from 16 residues. The J segment lost 5 bases and the V segment lost 0 bases, leaving 7 bases of the junction unmatched. The CDR3 loop is CASSLASGSSGETQYF. Here the CDR3 DNA reads TGTGCCAGCAGCTTAGCTAGCGGGAGTTCTGGTGAGACCCAGTACTTC.

Ten or more counts support this clonotype. The rearrangement joins TRBV12-3 or TRBV12-4 to TRBJ2-3; the D is unclear. Trimming cost V 4 bases and J 3 bases, with 11 bases left between them. The CDR3 sequence is 14 residues long. The CDR3 protein is CASSSLQSTDTQYF. Written as DNA, the CDR3 is TGTGCCAGCAGTTCGTTACAGTCGACAGATACGCAGTATTTT.

This clonotype was seen ten or more times. The V gene is TRBV24-1, the J gene TRBJ2-1; perhaps TRBD2 as D (5 bases). Trimming pared 7 bases from V and 5 bases from J, leaving 11 bases between. This CDR3 is built from 13 residues. Germline values: CDR1 KGHDR, CDR2 SFDVKD. CDR3 DNA sequence: TGTGCCACCAGCGGAGGCTATAACAATGAGCAGTTCTTC. Residues: CATSGGYNNEQFF.

This chain uses TRBV5-4 with TRBJ1-4; TRBD1 agrees at 9 bases. Germline V gene lookup returns CDR1 SGHNT and CDR2 YYREEE (reference sequence). The CDR3 is 14 residues long. The J segment lost 8 bases and the V segment lost 4 bases, leaving 6 bases of the junction unmatched. The CDR3 sequence: CASSRQGGGEKLFF. The CDR3 DNA is TGTGCCAGCAGCCGACAGGGGGGTGGAGAAAAACTGTTTTTT.

At least ten counts were recorded for this clonotype. This sequence joins TRBV5-1 and TRBJ2-5, with 7 bases aligning to TRBD1. This CDR3 is 15 amino acids long. Germline V CDR1 and CDR2: SGHRS, YFSETQ. Germline trimming cut 0 bases from V and 5 bases from J; bases unmatched to any gene: 7. CDR3 region: CASSLEGQYGETQYF. CDR3 bases: TGCGCCAGCAGCTTGGAGGGACAGTATGGGGAGACCCAGTACTTC.

In its sample, this clonotype was seen a few times. The chain uses TRBV7-6 and TRBJ1-1; weak D call: TRBD1 (5 bases). The CDR3 extends over 13 amino acids. Trimming cost V 1 base and J 6 bases, with 9 bases left between them. Germline CDR1 SGHVS, CDR2 FNYEAQ. The CDR3 nucleotides are TGTGCCAGCAGCTTAGTAGGAGGGGCTGAAGCTTTCTTT. Its translation is CASSLVGGAEAFF.

This chain connects TRBV20-1 to TRBJ2-2; 11 nucleotides line up with TRBD2. The germline V gene has CDR1 DFQATT and CDR2 SNEGSKA (reference sequence). Unmatched junction bases numbered 8, after V lost 5 bases and J lost 0 bases. CDR3 length: 17 amino acids. This CDR3 reads CSAPAGLAEANTGELFF. The CDR3 region has the DNA TGCAGTGCTCCAGCGGGACTAGCGGAGGCGAACACCGGGGAGCTGTTTTTT.

This chain joins TRBV5-1 and TRBJ2-3; D gene uncertain. Per germline, CDR1 SGHRS and CDR2 YFSETQ. V lost 0 bases to trimming and J lost 5 bases, with 10 bases between them. This CDR3 is 14 amino acids long. The CDR3 DNA is TGCGCCAGCAGCTTGGGGCAGCGAGTAGATACGCAGTATTTT. Protein product: CASSLGQRVDTQYF. The full variable domain, with the rest looked up from reference TRBV5-1 and TRBJ2-3, is KAGVTQTPRYLIKTRGQQVTLSCSPISGHRSVSWYQQTPGQGLQFLFEYFSETQRNKGNFPGRFSGRQFSNSRSEMNVSTLELGDSALYLCASSLGQRVDTQYFGPGTRLTVL.

This clonotype was seen at least ten times. V gene TRBV12-5 combines with J gene TRBJ2-1, with TRBD1 matching over 10 bases. Germline lookup yields CDR1 LGHNT and CDR2 FRNRAP. V lost 1 base to trimming and J lost 6 bases; unmatched junction nucleotides: 3. The CDR3 loop spans 15 amino acids. This CDR3 is CASGLGTGGSNEQFF. In DNA form, the CDR3 reads TGTGCTAGTGGTTTGGGGACAGGGGGGAGCAATGAGCAGTTCTTC.

This clonotype was counted only a few times. This chain uses TRBV13 with TRBJ2-3; TRBD2 is a possible D gene (5 bases). The germline gives CDR1 PRHDT, CDR2 FYEKMQ (reference sequence). The CDR3 consists of 15 residues. V lost 4 bases and J lost 5, with 16 bases in between. Here the CDR3 reads CASSSRRAGGDTQYF. CDR3 bases: TGTGCCAGCAGCTCCCGGCGTGCGGGCGGAGATACGCAGTATTTT.

The genes are TRBV7-3 and TRBJ2-1, with D perhaps TRBD1 (6 bases). The CDR3 runs to 14 residues. Germline V gives CDR1 SGHTA, CDR2 FQGTGA. V lost 2 bases, J lost 9 bases, and 14 bases lay in between. Here the CDR3 reads CASSLQGAGVEQFF. The CDR3 nucleotides are TGTGCCAGCAGCTTACAAGGGGCAGGGGTTGAGCAGTTCTTC. Together with reference TRBV7-3 and TRBJ2-1, the CDR3 gives the full variable domain: GAGVSQTPSNKVTEKGKYVELRCDPISGHTALYWYRQSLGQGPEFLIYFQGTGAADDSGLPNDRFFAVRPEGSVSTLKIQRTERGDSAVYLCASSLQGAGVEQFFGPGTRLTVL.

This clonotype has a count of ten or more. The chain carries TRBV20-1 and TRBJ2-2; a weak D match, TRBD2 (5 bases). Germline loops: CDR1 DFQATT, CDR2 SNEGSKA (reference sequence). There are 13 residues in the CDR3. The V gene lost 1 base and the J gene lost 6 bases, with 9 bases spanning the gap. Here the CDR3 DNA reads TGCAGTGCTAGAGTTTCCGGGGCCGGGGAGCTGTTTTTT. This gives the protein CSARVSGAGELFF.

This clonotype was picked up many times. V and J are TRBV12-3 or TRBV12-4 and TRBJ1-1; no firm D call. The V end was cut by 3 bases, the J end by 0 bases, with 8 bases between. The CDR3 loop spans 14 amino acids. CDR3 residues: CASSFSGMNTEAFF. The CDR3 nucleotides are TGTGCCAGCAGTTTTAGCGGGATGAACACTGAAGCTTTCTTT.